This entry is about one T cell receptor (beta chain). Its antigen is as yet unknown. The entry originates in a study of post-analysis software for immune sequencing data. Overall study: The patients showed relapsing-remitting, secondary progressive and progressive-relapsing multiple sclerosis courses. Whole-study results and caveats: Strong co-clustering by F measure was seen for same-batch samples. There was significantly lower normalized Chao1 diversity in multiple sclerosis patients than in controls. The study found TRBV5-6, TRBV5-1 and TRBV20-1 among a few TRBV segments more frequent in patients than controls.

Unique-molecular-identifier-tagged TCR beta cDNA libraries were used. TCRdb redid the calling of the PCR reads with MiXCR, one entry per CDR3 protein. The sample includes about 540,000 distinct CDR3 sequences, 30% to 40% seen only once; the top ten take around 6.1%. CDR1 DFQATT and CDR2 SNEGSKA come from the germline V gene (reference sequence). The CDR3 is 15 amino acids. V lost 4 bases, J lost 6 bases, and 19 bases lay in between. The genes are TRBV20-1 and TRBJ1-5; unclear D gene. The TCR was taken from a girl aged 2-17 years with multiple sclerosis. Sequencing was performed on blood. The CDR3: CSATRGGVKLQPQHF. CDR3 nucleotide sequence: TGCAGTGCTACACGGGGAGGAGTAAAACTTCAGCCCCAGCATTTT.